This T cell receptor (beta chain) was captured in a study of T cell responses to AZD1222 COVID-19 vaccine. Here immunoSEQ multiplex PCR was the method, and the copy in TCRdb shows in-frame clones only, minus some. The table lists 120,000 to 150,000 clones, more than 70% of them singletons. CDR3 length: 15 amino acids. V lost 4 bases and J lost 8; bases outside the gene matches: 11. Germline lookup yields CDR1 SGHKS and CDR2 YYEKEE (reference sequence). Study observations and caveats: Recipients of two AZD1222 doses showed rising Spike-specific TCR breadth and depth. Donors were mostly white British, more females; clonal diversity possibly underestimated. Just a handful of people given AZD1222 tested seropositive at baseline.

With respect to this clone: Its matching antigen is unknown.

The sequencing here drew on peripheral blood, taken 28 days after the second AZD1222 dose. This clonotype was obtained from an adult who received the AZD1222 COVID-19 vaccine. V and J are TRBV5-5 and TRBJ1-5; 8 nucleotides align to TRBD1. Here the CDR3 DNA reads TGTGCCAGCAGCAGTGGACAGGGCGGTAGTAAGCCCCAGCATTTT. Encoded protein: CASSSGQGGSKPQHF. The full variable domain, rest sourced from reference TRBV5-5 and TRBJ1-5, is DAGVTQSPTHLIKTRGQQVTLRCSPISGHKSVSWYQQVLGQGPQFIFQYYEKEERGRGNFPDRFSARQFPNYSSELNVNALLLGDSALYLCASSSGQGGSKPQHFGDGTRLSIL.